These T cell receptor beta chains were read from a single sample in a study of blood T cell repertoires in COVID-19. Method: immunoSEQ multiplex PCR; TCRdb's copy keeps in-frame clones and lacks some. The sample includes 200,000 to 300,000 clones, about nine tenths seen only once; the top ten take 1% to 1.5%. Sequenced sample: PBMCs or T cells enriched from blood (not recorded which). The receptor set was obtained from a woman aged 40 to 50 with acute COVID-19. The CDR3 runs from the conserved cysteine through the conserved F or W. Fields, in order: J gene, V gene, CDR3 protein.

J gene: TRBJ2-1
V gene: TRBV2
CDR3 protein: CASSLSGGSYNEQFF

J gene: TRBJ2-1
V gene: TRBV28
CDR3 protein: CASSNGYNEQFF

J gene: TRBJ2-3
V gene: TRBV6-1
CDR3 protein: CASSALSRETADTQYF

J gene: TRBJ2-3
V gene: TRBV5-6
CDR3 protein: CASSLGAGSTDTQYF

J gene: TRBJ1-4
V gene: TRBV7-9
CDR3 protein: CASISLRTGQGEKLFF

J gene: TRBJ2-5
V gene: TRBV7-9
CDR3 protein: CASSLARQGSDLQETQYF

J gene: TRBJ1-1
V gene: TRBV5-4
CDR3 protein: CASSIKQGTLEAFF

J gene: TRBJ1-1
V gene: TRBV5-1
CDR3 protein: CASSLQAENTEAFF

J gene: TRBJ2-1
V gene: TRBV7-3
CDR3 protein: CASSLTAIYNEQFF

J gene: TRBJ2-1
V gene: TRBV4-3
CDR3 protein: CASSRKGVSSYNEQFF

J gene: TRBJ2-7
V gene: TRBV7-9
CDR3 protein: CASSLASDNSDEQYF

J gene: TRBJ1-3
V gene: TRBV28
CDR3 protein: CASNAGAGNTIYF

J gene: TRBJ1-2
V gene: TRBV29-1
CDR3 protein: CSVELGQGNYGYTF

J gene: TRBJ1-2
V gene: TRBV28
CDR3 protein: CASSLTAGSYGYTF

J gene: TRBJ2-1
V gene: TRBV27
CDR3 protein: CASSQQRQGAYNEQFF

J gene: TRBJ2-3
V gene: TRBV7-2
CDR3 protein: CASSFRASGSGTDTQYF

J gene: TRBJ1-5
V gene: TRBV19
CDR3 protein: CASSTQRGQGDQPQHF

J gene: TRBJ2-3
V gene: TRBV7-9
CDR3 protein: CASSFSTDTQYF

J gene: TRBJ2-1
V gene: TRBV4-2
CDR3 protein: CASSPLKGDYNEQFF

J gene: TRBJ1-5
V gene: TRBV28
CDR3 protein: CASSSWEVDNQPQHF

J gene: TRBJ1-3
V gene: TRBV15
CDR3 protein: CATSRDGAGTDF

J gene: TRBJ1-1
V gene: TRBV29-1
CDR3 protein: CSAIIPVNTEAFF

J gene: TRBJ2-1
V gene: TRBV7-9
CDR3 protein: CATLAGVYNEQFF

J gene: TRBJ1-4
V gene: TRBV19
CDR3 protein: CASSLVTGGNEKLFF

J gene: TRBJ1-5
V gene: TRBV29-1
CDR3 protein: CSVQQGAGQPQHF

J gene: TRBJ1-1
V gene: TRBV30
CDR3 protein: CAWSVRGLEAFF

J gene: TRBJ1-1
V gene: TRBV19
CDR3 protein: CASSIIAMNTEAFF

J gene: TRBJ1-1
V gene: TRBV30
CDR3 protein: CAWSVRQPNTEAFF

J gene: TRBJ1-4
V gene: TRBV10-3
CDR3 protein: CAISESWTGGQEKLFF

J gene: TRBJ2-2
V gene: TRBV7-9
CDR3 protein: CASIAGGRNGELFF

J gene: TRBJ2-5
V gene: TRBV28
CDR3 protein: CASSLISSVQETQYF

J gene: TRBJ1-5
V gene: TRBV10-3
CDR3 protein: CAISRQGHQPQHF

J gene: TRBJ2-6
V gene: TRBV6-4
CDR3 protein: CASSDSQSSGANVLTF

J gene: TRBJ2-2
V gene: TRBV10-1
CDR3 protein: CASSESWTENTGELFF

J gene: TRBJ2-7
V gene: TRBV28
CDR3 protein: CASMRDAYEQYF

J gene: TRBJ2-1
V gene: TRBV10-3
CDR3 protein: CAIAWSGEGNEQFF

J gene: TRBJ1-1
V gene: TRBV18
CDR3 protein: CASSPSQLEAEAFF

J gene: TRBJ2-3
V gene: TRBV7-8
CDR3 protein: CASSGQSTDTQYF

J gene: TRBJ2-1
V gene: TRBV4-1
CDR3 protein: CASSQGNLDRLAGYNEQFF

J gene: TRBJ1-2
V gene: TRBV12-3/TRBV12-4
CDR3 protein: CASSPSGLAGYTF